This TCR beta chain was recorded in a study of technical replicates of blood from several donors. V shed 4 bases, J shed 4 bases, and the junction held 7 bases outside the gene matches. The CDR3 is 14 amino acids. Germline CDR1 SGHNT, CDR2 YYREEE (reference sequence). Profiled with immunoSEQ multiplex PCR; TCRdb holds only in-frame clones, not every one. This sample has around 72,000 clones, with about nine tenths found just once. This clonotype originated in a human donor in good health. Some clones in this sample may be carry-over from other donors' samples. What was sequenced was PBMCs. V and J are TRBV5-4 and TRBJ1-2, with 7 bases matching TRBD1. Here the CDR3 reads CASSPEGAGYGYTF. The CDR3 bases are TGTGCCAGCAGCCCGGAGGGGGCGGGCTATGGCTACACCTTC.